In its sample, the clone carrying this T cell receptor (beta chain) was seen a few times. Donor samples were obtained from healthy Caucasian individuals from Russia, aged about 6 to 95. V lost 6 bases to trimming and J lost 5 bases; unmatched junction nucleotides: 11. CDR3 size: 15 residues. Germline V gives CDR1 SGHTA, CDR2 FQGNSA. The data belong to a study of blood T cells in healthy people across ages. Primers used in a second PCR of about 7 to 11 cycles were a sample-barcoded 5' primer and a J-beta primer mix. TCRdb analysed the 5' RACE reads with MiXCR anew, one entry per CDR3 protein. The sample lists some 1.5 million distinct CDR3 sequences, under 30% seen once, with 7.7% in the top ten.

Input material: blood. This sequence was found in a woman in her thirties in good health. The chain employs TRBV7-2 and TRBJ2-5, with 8 positions matching TRBD2. This chain's CDR3 is CASRRAGVVEETQYF. Written as DNA, the CDR3 is TGTGCCAGCAGAAGAGCGGGAGTGGTGGAGGAGACCCAGTACTTC.